This record concerns one TCR beta chain sequence. These data originate in a study of shared clonotypes between healthy human individuals. Deep was the level used in running the assay. The table came from immunoSEQ multiplex PCR; TCRdb's copy has only in-frame clones and leaves some out. The data contain 1,500,000 or so clones, approximately 98.5% of them singletons. Researchers partitioned CD4+ cells into CD45RA+ naive and CD45RA-negative memory subsets. This clonotype was sampled from a man under 40 in good health. Sequencing input: naive CD4+ T cells sorted from blood. Subset defined: CD45RA+ positively selected.

The CDR3: CASSIRQLQETQYF. The CDR3 nucleotides read TGTGCCAGCAGCATTAGACAGCTCCAAGAGACCCAGTACTTC. The rearrangement uses TRBV7-2 and TRBJ2-5; a weak D match, TRBD1 (5 bases). Germline values: CDR1 SGHTA, CDR2 FQGNSA. Trimming took off 5 bases at V and 1 base at J, with 11 bases between the two ends. The length of the CDR3 is 14 residues.